This entry concerns a single T cell receptor (beta chain). This specimen belongs to a study of shared clonotypes between healthy human individuals. For the study at large: The donor pool was made up of two women and three men aged 18 to 49.

In replicate PCRs of sorted subsets, roughly 200 ng DNA, about 29,000 T cell genomes, was used. Clones were read by immunoSEQ multiplex PCR, and TCRdb kept only the in-frame ones, dropping some. The sample lists around 2,000,000 clones, approximately 94% occurring once. Naive-designated CD8 cells lacked CD45RO, were positively enriched for CCR7, and omitted terminally differentiated effector memory CD45RA+ cells. Everyone who donated was a Caucasian adult who lived in Nashville, Tennessee. This sequence originates from a man aged 18 to 35 in good health. Specimen: naive CD8+ T cells sorted from blood.

In nucleotides, the CDR3 is TGTGCCAGCAGCGCACGGGAGACCCAGTACTTC. Translating it yields CASSARETQYF. The chain employs TRBV5-4 and TRBJ2-5; D is unresolved. Trimming took 4 bases from V and 5 from J, leaving 6 bases between them. Germline V gene data show CDR1 as SGHNT and CDR2 as YYREEE (reference sequence). The CDR3 has 11 residues. The full variable domain, in which reference TRBV5-4 and TRBJ2-5 provide the parts outside the CDR3, is ETGVTQSPTHLIKTRGQQVTLRCSSQSGHNTVSWYQQALGQGPQFIFQYYREEENGRGNFPPRFSGLQFPNYSSELNVNALELDDSALYLCASSARETQYFGPGTRLLVL.